This T cell receptor (beta chain) was sequenced during a study of CD8+ T cells in alopecia areata. The treatment denotes: oral pan-JAK inhibitor, 5-10 mg twice daily. Researchers took lesional scalp punch biopsies and peripheral blood from people who were alopecia areata patients. RNA was extracted and reverse transcribed into cDNA as the sequencing template. The protocol was immunoSEQ multiplex PCR, while the TCRdb copy is restricted to in-frame clones and leaves out a portion. There are a few thousand clones in the sample; more than 65% occur only once, and around 4.7% lies in the top ten. V lost 0 bases, J lost 6 bases, and 6 bases stayed unmatched. The CDR3 is 16 amino acids. Germline V lookup: CDR1 SGHNT, CDR2 YYREEE (reference sequence). Notes on the study in general: Tofacitinib yielded significantly lower scalp clonality and fewer expanded CD8+ clones among the top 100.

As for this clone: Its cognate antigen is unknown.

The specimen comprised skin, sampled at week 24, from a patient treated with tofacitinib. The TCR sequence derives from a human donor with alopecia areata. V usage is TRBV5-4 and J usage is TRBJ1-6; 7 bases fit TRBD1. CDR3 residues: CASSLGRGNGNSPLHF. The DNA of the CDR3 is TGTGCCAGCAGCTTGGGCAGGGGGAATGGTAATTCACCCCTCCACTTT.